This T cell receptor beta chain is from a study of siplizumab effects on memory and regulatory T cells (dated by TCRdb to about 2019). Background for the entire study: The study looked at the effect of siplizumab, an anti-CD2 antibody, on alloreactive T-cell subsets in allogeneic mixed lymphocyte reactions made from human PBMCs. Points the paper makes about the study in general: The cumulative frequency of alloreactive sequences traceable to unstimulated CD4+ memory T cells was significantly reduced by siplizumab. A naive or memory phenotype could not be assigned to roughly 75-97% of proliferating CD4+ or CD8+ clones. Sequences below about 10^-5 frequency were poorly captured, so only a minor fraction of alloreactive clones could be mapped to unstimulated subsets. Compared with memory T cells, unstimulated naive T cells appeared more diverse, and naive cells seemed to make a substantial contribution to the alloresponse. Of the alloreactive CD4+ clones that could be mapped, the Treg-derived share averaged almost 70% with siplizumab compared with 25% to 30% in control reactions. Whether proliferating Tregs from siplizumab cultures were suppressive was not functionally confirmed.

The protocol used for the library was the immunoSEQ multiplex PCR assay. The deep sequencing platform assayed 80,000 to 100,000 TCR templates per sample. Genomic DNA extracted from sorted T cells was the material used for TCRbeta CDR3 sequencing. The authors' pipeline ran thus. The R programming language was used for clonal analysis of the TCRbeta CDR3 data. Comparing unstimulated samples against CFSE-low samples taken after the reaction was how alloreactive CD4+ and CD8+ clones were defined. By matching sequences to the repertoires of sorted unstimulated Treg and non-Treg cells, each alloreactive CD4+ clone was assigned a regulatory or non-regulatory origin. This is the immuneACCESS table as TCRdb keeps it, with only in-frame sequences that have V and J called. A part of the clones is gone; compared with another copy, unresolved V genes explain less than half, and the rest is unexplained. The V and J calls and the clone size are those of that table, but D and trimming were determined from the DNA. Recorded for this sample are approximately 110,000 clones; about 92% of them occurred a single time. Of the sample, approximately 0.3% falls within the top ten clones.

Sorted unstimulated T cells and proliferating T cells recovered from mixed lymphocyte reactions underwent TCRbeta CDR3 sequencing. Fresh whole blood from roughly ten HLA-typed healthy donors served as the source for isolating PBMCs. For this clone: Its antigen remains undetermined. Per-base quality was not reported, and no clone a single base away is much larger than it.

The sequence was collected from a human donor in good health. The specimen sequenced was CD4+ T cells sorted from blood.

The nucleotide sequence reads as follows: TGTGCCAGCAGCCCCCCGGACTCACCCACAGATACGCAGTATTTT. Its translation is CASSPPDSPTDTQYF. The chain is made from TRBV7-2 and TRBJ2-3, and possibly TRBD2, on 5 matching bases. V lost 5 bases and J lost 2 bases; the stretch between them is 14 bases long. Per the germline V gene, SGHTA is the CDR1 and FQGNSA is the CDR2. The CDR3 contains 15 residues, cysteine and phenylalanine counted. Only the CDR3 portion is preserved as DNA: 45 bases, with reading frame beginning at the first base.